Detailed here is one T cell receptor beta chain. The antigen is unknown. The sample originates from a study of glioma-infiltrating T cells. Study-level results: Only very few CDR3 sequences appeared in both tissue and blood. Above-expected tissue-blood divergence occurred in all gliomas, most in low-grade ones.

V lost 7 bases to trimming and J lost 7 bases, with 13 bases between them. CDR3 length equals 12 residues. CDR1 and CDR2 from the germline V gene are LNHDA and SQIVND (reference sequence). TCR alpha and beta CDR3 regions were amplified from RNA using iRepertoire nested multiplex PCR. MiXCR, run by TCRdb on the multiplex PCR reads, gives a single entry per CDR3 protein. The sample has around 99,000 distinct CDR3 sequences; less than 30% are singletons. Material for sequencing was glioma tissue, nonneoplastic brain tissue, or PBMCs (not recorded which). V gene TRBV19 combines with J gene TRBJ1-1; D ambiguous. The source is a human donor with low-grade glioma or glioblastoma, undergoing nonglioma brain surgery, or in good health (not recorded which). Here the CDR3 DNA reads TGTGCCAGTACCATGCAAGAGGGTGAAGCTTTCTTT. As protein: CASTMQEGEAFF.